This T cell receptor (beta chain) was recovered during a study of cytomegalovirus exposure and HLA in healthy donors (TCRdb year 2017). In the study overall: In an earlier analysis of roughly 500 of the donors, around 300 Gb of sequence data and some 120 million unique TCR beta sequences from 150 million to 200 million T cells were reported. Several DR-DQ haplotypes were treated as single units for association and clustering because of strong linkage in the cohort. A later genetic analysis took genome-wide SNP genotypes for about 65% of the roughly 670 donors and used that subset as a discovery cohort. Of the 398 genotyped donors, more than 75% were placed in the genetic ancestry cluster associated with self-reported Caucasian donors. Using immunosequencing, the study profiled T cell repertoires from about 620 subjects and related those repertoires to cytomegalovirus serostatus. HLA typing included class I and class II loci at four-digit resolution. Donor age, sex, ethnicity and CMV serostatus were compiled alongside the repertoire data. To decide whether each TCR beta V gene segment behaved as functional or pseudogenic, an earlier analysis of fewer than 750 of the donors relied on high-throughput TCR beta sequencing. High-throughput TCR immunosequencing, statistical association of individual TCRs with disease status, and machine learning were combined to predict cytomegalovirus infection status. Typing coverage varied by locus: roughly 620-640 donors for A, B, C, DRB1 and DQB1; 522 for DQA1; some 610 for DPA1; approximately 490 for DPB1. Rather than drawing on any new phenotypic data, the later analysis identified candidate immune exposures from TCR beta sequences and the way those sequences occurred across donors. Every discovery cohort repertoire had been produced on one sequencing platform. On average, around 240,000 unique TCR beta nucleotide sequences were sequenced per donor among a few hundred genotyped donors of the cohort, with roughly 18% of those sequences being non-productive. An early release that covered about 600 HLA-typed donors contained approximately 290 gigabases of sequencing data and 65 million to 100 million unique TCR sequences. The study was designed to test whether signatures of past pathogen exposure could be identified by cataloging public T cell receptors. In addition to the first cohort of 666 subjects, a separate validation cohort of under 150 different subjects was used. To study patterns of TCR occurrence, a later analysis re-analyzed previously published TCR beta repertoires from 500 to 850 donors and added high-resolution HLA genotyping.

For CDR1 and CDR2, the germline V gene lists MGHDK and SYGVNS. The CDR3 goes from the cysteine to the phenylalanine over 14 residues. The DNA shown is the 42-base CDR3, in frame from base 1. Trimming accounts for 4 bases at V and 3 bases at J, while the number of junction bases matched to no gene is 2. The library came from the immunoSEQ multiplex PCR assay. For the multiplex PCR, a mixture combining 60 forward primers for TCR Vbeta segments and 13 reverse primers for TCR Jbeta segments was used. Amplification of the CDR3 region of rearranged TCR beta genes was performed with a multiplex PCR assay on genomic DNA. The Illumina HiSeq System was used to sequence the amplified TCR beta libraries as 87-base-pair reads. As for the authors' bioinformatics: A later analysis tallied some 79 million unique TCR beta chains across the 666 repertoires, and about 12 million of those chains were shared by two or more donors. A nearest-neighbor algorithm error-corrected the raw reads and collapsed the reads into unique sequences, merging closely related sequences to remove PCR and sequencing errors. V, D and J gene segments were assigned by aligning CDR3 sequences to IMGT reference sequences. For a sequence to be retained, a match of at least six nucleotides was required to both a V gene segment and a J gene segment. Rearrangements were classified as productive when the CDR3 lacked stop codons and remained in frame with V and J, and all other rearrangements were classified as non-productive. CDR3 was defined by IMGT convention, running from the second conserved V-encoded cysteine to the conserved J-encoded phenylalanine. Sequences without an unambiguous match to a single V gene segment were excluded from the earlier analysis of several hundred of the donors. In an earlier analysis of several hundred of the donors, V segments were called functional above 56.7% productive rearrangements and were called segregating when the between-donor standard deviation exceeded 5%. A statistical classification framework was built to diagnose cytomegalovirus status from the catalog of TCR beta chain sequences. In a later analysis, V and J genes were assigned by comparing TCR nucleotide sequences against IMGT/GENE-DB human TR gene sequences. Using the TCRdist pipeline, a later analysis assigned CDR3 sequences along with most-parsimonious VDJ recombination scenarios. In a later analysis, every TCR beta chain was defined by the combination of its CDR3 amino acid sequence and its V-gene family, and reads without a unique V-gene family were dropped. A later analysis removed roughly 590 highly shared, low-generation-probability nucleotide sequences to deal with suspected cross-contamination and a sequencing artifact. A later analysis calculated a clonal expansion index for each public chain from normalized within-repertoire ranks of inferred template counts. Generation probabilities in a later analysis came from a VDJ recombination model fitted to out-of-frame rearrangements, and those results were checked against IGoR. In a later analysis, hypergeometric tests were used to score TCR-TCR, TCR-HLA and TCR-CMV co-occurrence, with a repertoire-size bias correction applied to TCR pairs. In a later analysis, false discovery rates were estimated by permuting HLA or CMV assignments 20 times. In a later analysis, co-occurring TCRs were grouped using DBSCAN, with TCRdist sequence similarity added in when clustering inside HLA-allele-positive subsets. Co-occurrence clustering excluded repertoires with fewer than 30,000 or more than 120,000 public chains, plus five with anomalous nucleotide sharing. TCRdb holds this immuneACCESS table with in-frame rearrangements only. Some clones are missing; in checked studies, unresolved V genes explain under half, and the rest has no known cause. From that table come the V and J calls and clone size; the DNA was used to work out D and trimming. The sample table contains roughly 180,000 clones; only one count was recorded for about four fifths of them. The ten largest clonotypes hold 2.9% of the sample.

For this clone: What this receptor recognizes is not known. Base qualities are not provided; no much larger clone lies one nucleotide away.

Points the paper makes about the study in general: The classifier was reported to diagnose cytomegalovirus status with high specificity and sensitivity in both the original and validation cohorts. The sequencing pipeline was judged likely to have produced a cluster of highly shared sequence variants as a technical artifact. Some IMGT-functional V segments, including TRBV6-2 and TRBV6-3, could not be distinguished by the 87-base-pair reads and were therefore excluded. A later analysis found that HLA-associated TCR beta chains were more clonally expanded and had lower generation probabilities than equally common non-associated chains. According to a later analysis, most CMV-associated TCR beta chains appeared to be HLA-restricted, and the HLA associations seemed to be driven largely by CMV exposure. At a false discovery rate of 0.05, a later analysis linked around 15,000 TCR beta sequences to specific HLA alleles. The presence/absence analyses assumed that sequencing depth was roughly uniform across donors, and that assumption may not be true. For the cohort, immune exposure information was limited to CMV serostatus. In vitro tests confirmed that a few of the cytomegalovirus-associated TCR beta chains recognize cytomegalovirus antigens. Because some donors lacked HLA typing at each locus, the association tests relied only on the typed subset. Across donors, most TCR sequences were observed very rarely, whereas some public TCRs were present in many individuals. The study gave a list of around 170 TCR beta chains associated with cytomegalovirus. Because counts were too low, seventeen rarely observed V segments, including chromosome 9 orphons, were excluded from the earlier analysis of around 640 of the donors. In a later genetic analysis, fewer N-insertions in productive TCRs were reported among donors in an Asian-associated ancestry cluster than the approximately 670-donor mean. A later analysis found that TCR association rates varied across HLA loci, with DRB1 alleles showing the most associated TCRs and HLA-C alleles the fewest. Several of the top co-occurrence clusters appeared to be linked to parvovirus B19, influenza, CMV and Epstein-Barr virus, according to a later analysis. A further reported finding was that TCR beta sequences accurately predicted the HLA-A and HLA-B alleles for most subjects in the first cohort. Assigning TCR associations to individual alleles was difficult when HLA alleles, especially DR and DQ, strongly co-occurred. The cohort was sequenced for TCR beta chains only, and without alpha or paired-chain data the features that could be detected were limited. Linkage disequilibrium might explain the correlated functional status among segregating V segments, but an unknown experimental factor could not be ruled out. Broadly in line with IMGT annotations, most TCR beta V segments showed up in productive rearrangements about 87% or about 30% of the time in an earlier analysis of approximately 600 of the donors. According to the authors, the approach could potentially be generalized to other disease states and immunological phenotypes. V-gene and J-gene trimming of TCR beta chains was associated with a missense DCLRE1C variant in a later genetic analysis, and the association was replicated in an independent cohort.

The cohort consisted of some 670 healthy bone marrow donors. Cohort members were all nominally healthy when sampled, although unrecorded immune exposures were likely present. The donor was CMV seronegative and was included in the group of around 320 seronegative cohort members. A peripheral blood sample was collected from each donor, and TCR beta sequencing was performed on peripheral blood mononuclear cells. The Qiagen DNeasy Blood Extraction Kit was used to extract genomic DNA from the blood cell samples. The sequence was obtained from a female donor in good health and CMV-seronegative. The rearranged chain carries TRBV25-1 and TRBJ2-3; TRBD2 agrees with 9 junctional bases. Material for sequencing was PBMCs. The DNA is TGTGCCAGCAGTGCTAGCGGGGTAACAGATACGCAGTATTTT. Its translation reads: CASSASGVTDTQYF. Reference TRBV25-1 and TRBJ2-3 proteins supply the regions before and after the CDR3; the full variable domain is: EADIYQTPRYLVIGTGKKITLECSQTMGHDKMYWYQQDPGMELHLIHYSYGVNSTEKGDLSSESTVSRIRTEHFPLTLESARPSHTSQYLCASSASGVTDTQYFGPGTRLTVL.